This passage covers 29 T cell receptor beta chains from one sample sequenced in a study of blood T cell repertoires in COVID-19. The assay was immunoSEQ multiplex PCR, and TCRdb's table has in-frame clones only and misses some. Of about 300,000 clones in the sample, 80% to 90% are singletons; the top ten hold around 4.6%. Sequencing was carried out using PBMCs or T cells enriched from blood (not recorded which). The receptors were sampled from a man in his thirties or forties who had recovered from COVID-19.

The chain is built from TRBV2 and TRBJ1-5; no definite D call. Trimming removed 0 bases from V and 0 bases from J, with 15 bases in between. CDR3 size: 18 residues. CDR1 and CDR2 from the germline V gene are SNHLY and FYNNEI. CDR3 coding DNA: TGTGCCAGCAGTGAAGCGAGGGCCAGTGGGATTAGCAATCAGCCCCAGCATTTT. Translated, it gives CASSEARASGISNQPQHF.

CDR3 loop: CASSRPPAGDTGELFF. As DNA, the CDR3 is TGTGCCAGCAGTCGCCCCCCAGCGGGGGACACCGGGGAGCTGTTTTTT. The gene calls are TRBV6-2 or TRBV6-3 and TRBJ2-2; 8 nucleotides match TRBD2. CDR3 length equals 16 residues. CDR1 and CDR2 (germline): MNHEY, SVGEGT. The trim removed 5 bases at V and 3 bases at J, leaving 8 bases unmatched.

This clone was seen more than once but under ten times. The rearrangement links TRBV15 to TRBJ1-1; D unclear. The CDR3 sequence is 13 residues long. V lost 3 bases, J lost 1 base, and 6 bases lay in between. The germline CDR1 and CDR2 sequences are LNHNV and YYDKDF (reference sequence). The CDR3 DNA reads as TGTGCCACCAGCAGGCTGGCGAACACTGAAGCTTTCTTT. Translating gives CATSRLANTEAFF.

This chain links TRBV6-6 with TRBJ2-1; TRBD2 matches 13 bases. V gave up 2 bases and J gave up 8 bases; unmatched junction bases: 0. The CDR3 consists of 14 residues. Per germline, CDR1 MNHNY and CDR2 SVGAGI (reference sequence). CDR3 bases: TGTGCCAGCAGTTACACTAGCGGGAGGGATGAGCAGTTCTTC. Translating gives CASSYTSGRDEQFF.

The CDR3 DNA reads as TGTGCCAGCAGCTTCGTGGGACAGGGGGGAGATACGCAGTATTTT. Translating gives CASSFVGQGGDTQYF. J is TRBJ2-3 and V is TRBV7-9; 11 bases line up with TRBD1. The V and J ends lost 3 bases and 5 bases, in that order; junction bases with no gene match: 4. The V gene's germline CDR1 is SEHNR and CDR2 FQNEAQ (reference sequence). The CDR3 covers 15 residues.

The rearrangement uses TRBV2 and TRBJ2-1; 9 bases agree with TRBD1. Germline CDR1 reads SNHLY; CDR2 reads FYNNEI. V shed 6 bases, J shed 6 bases, and the junction held 9 bases outside the gene matches. This CDR3 region has 15 residues. CDR3 protein: CASRQGAVISNEQFF. The CDR3 nucleotides are TGTGCCAGCAGACAGGGGGCGGTCATCAGCAATGAGCAGTTCTTC. Looking up the rest from reference TRBV2 and TRBJ2-1 gives the full variable domain: EPEVTQTPSHQVTQMGQEVILRCVPISNHLYFYWYRQILGQKVEFLVSFYNNEISEKSEIFDDQFSVERPDGSNFTLKIRSTKLEDSAMYFCASRQGAVISNEQFFGPGTRLTVL.

J is TRBJ1-1 and V is TRBV5-1; D unresolved. The length of the CDR3 is 14 residues. The V gene's germline CDR1 is SGHRS and CDR2 YFSETQ. V lost 1 base and J lost 4, with 11 bases in between. The CDR3 spells CASSLFGESTEAFF. CDR3 sequence (DNA): TGCGCCAGCAGCTTGTTCGGAGAGAGCACTGAAGCTTTCTTT.

The chain links TRBV7-2 to TRBJ1-2, with D perhaps TRBD1 (5 bases). The CDR3 is made up of 16 amino acids. V lost 6 bases and J lost 8, with 25 bases in between. Germline lookup yields CDR1 SGHTA and CDR2 FQGNSA. CDR3 sequence reads: CASSLRVKWGWEGYTF. DNA for the CDR3: TGTGCCAGCAGTTTAAGGGTCAAGTGGGGCTGGGAAGGCTACACCTTC.

The chain uses TRBV4-1 and TRBJ1-1; 8 bases agree with TRBD1. This CDR3 is built from 17 residues. Germline V gene lookup returns CDR1 MGHRA and CDR2 YSYEKL. With 1 base clipped from V and 1 base from J, the junction kept 8 bases outside the gene matches. The CDR3 protein is CASSQATPGTGNTEAFF. CDR3 DNA: TGCGCCAGCAGCCAAGCTACTCCCGGGACAGGGAACACTGAAGCTTTCTTT.

This chain joins TRBV2 and TRBJ1-2, with 8 bases fitting TRBD1. The CDR3 is 12 residues long. Trimming removed 6 bases from V and 7 bases from J; junction bases left unmatched: 4. CDR1 is SNHLY and CDR2 is FYNNEI in the germline V gene. The CDR3 DNA reads as TGTGCCAGCAGCGACAGGGGCCTTGGCTACACCTTC. Encoded protein: CASSDRGLGYTF.

With regard to this clone: This specimen includes other DNA sequences encoding the same CDR3. The rearrangement links TRBV28 to TRBJ1-6; maybe TRBD1 (6 bases). CDR1 and CDR2 (germline): MDHEN, SYDVKM. Trimming pared 5 bases from V and 0 bases from J, leaving 8 bases between. The CDR3 contains 15 residues. The CDR3 protein is CASSQGSSYNSPLHF. The CDR3 DNA follows: TGTGCCAGCAGTCAGGGGTCCTCCTATAATTCACCCCTCCACTTT.

J is TRBJ2-5 and V is TRBV9, with TRBD2 matching 11 bases. CDR1 is SGDLS, CDR2 YYNGEE, per germline. The CDR3 consists of 17 residues. V lost 3 bases, J lost 1 base, and 8 bases stayed unmatched. CDR3 nucleotides: TGTGCCAGCAGCGCGTGGGGACTAGCGGAACGCCAAGAGACCCAGTACTTC. Its translation is CASSAWGLAERQETQYF.

The chain uses TRBV18 and TRBJ1-1; 8 bases align to TRBD1. This CDR3 contains 17 residues. The J segment lost 0 bases and the V segment lost 4 bases, leaving 10 bases of the junction unmatched. Looked up from germline, CDR1 is KGHSH and CDR2 is LQKENI. In DNA, the CDR3 is TGTGCCAGCTCACGCGTCCCGGGACAGGTTTTGAACACTGAAGCTTTCTTT. Its protein product is CASSRVPGQVLNTEAFF.

The chain has TRBV6-1 and TRBJ1-1, with TRBD1 identical over 9 bases. Trimming removed 6 bases from V and 1 base from J; junction bases left unmatched: 9. The CDR3 runs to 16 residues. The germline V gene has CDR1 MNHNS and CDR2 SASEGT. CDR3 amino acids: CASRERTGDRNTEAFF. DNA of the CDR3: TGTGCCAGCAGGGAAAGGACAGGGGATCGGAACACTGAAGCTTTCTTT.

The rearrangement uses TRBV30 and TRBJ1-2; D is unclear. CDR3 length: 13 residues. Germline values: CDR1 GTSNPN, CDR2 SVGIG (reference sequence). Trimming left V 3 bases short and J 3 bases short, with 11 bases between. The CDR3 nucleotides read TGTGCCTGGAGCTCAGGAGGTGACTATGGCTACACCTTC. Translating gives CAWSSGGDYGYTF.

CDR3 loop: CASSPPTGFDEQFF. The CDR3 DNA is TGCGCCAGCAGCCCACCCACCGGTTTCGATGAGCAGTTCTTC. V gene TRBV5-1 combines with J gene TRBJ2-1; D gene ambiguous. The CDR3 consists of 14 residues. Germline assignment: CDR1 SGHRS and CDR2 YFSETQ. V was trimmed by 4 bases and J by 8 bases, leaving 16 bases between them.

The chain recombines TRBV20-1 with TRBJ2-3; 13 nucleotides line up with TRBD2. V shed 3 bases and J 1 base; nucleotides not matched to a gene: 1. CDR3 length: 15 amino acids. Germline CDR1 reads DFQATT; CDR2 reads SNEGSKA (reference sequence). In nucleotides, the CDR3 is TGCAGTGCTAGTGGACTAGCGGGAGGCACAGATACGCAGTATTTT. This translates into CSASGLAGGTDTQYF.

The V call is TRBV27, the J call TRBJ2-7; weak D call: TRBD1 (5 bases). The V end was cut by 0 bases, the J end by 9 bases, with 21 bases between. The CDR3 is 16 amino acids. Looked up from germline, CDR1 is MNHEY and CDR2 is SMNVEV (reference sequence). The chain's CDR3 is CASSLSVGASLGAQYF. CDR3 nucleotides: TGTGCCAGCAGTTTATCGGTTGGTGCCAGTCTTGGGGCGCAGTACTTC.

The chain carries TRBV6-5 and TRBJ1-2, with D perhaps matching TRBD1 (6 bases). V shed 2 bases and J shed 1 base, with 11 bases lying between them. The CDR3 is made up of 15 amino acids. Germline CDR1 and CDR2: MNHEY and SVGAGI. The CDR3 protein is CASSYGGASNYGYTF. The CDR3, as DNA: TGTGCCAGCAGTTACGGGGGGGCCAGTAACTATGGCTACACCTTC.

This chain connects TRBV29-1 to TRBJ1-3; maybe TRBD1 (6 bases). Germline CDR1 and CDR2: SQVTM and ANQGSEA. This CDR3 contains 13 residues. V shed 6 bases and J shed 1 base, with 10 bases lying between them. CDR3 sequence (DNA): TGCAGCGTGGACAGAGGGTCTGGAAACACCATATATTTT. It is translated as CSVDRGSGNTIYF.

The gene calls are TRBV15 and TRBJ2-7; 7 positions agree with TRBD1. J gave up 2 bases and V 0 bases, and 10 bases lay outside the gene matches. The CDR3 is made up of 17 amino acids. The germline CDR1 and CDR2 sequences are LNHNV and YYDKDF (reference sequence). The CDR3 DNA reads TGTGCCACCAGCAGAGACTATGGCGCCACAGGGGCCTACGAGCAGTACTTC. This translates into CATSRDYGATGAYEQYF.

This clone came up once. The chain is built from TRBV27 and TRBJ2-2; D is uncertain. Germline-derived CDR1 and CDR2 are MNHEY and SMNVEV (reference sequence). The CDR3 runs 15 residues. The V end lost 2 bases, the J end lost 4 bases, and 11 bases lay between the germline ends. This CDR3 reads CASSLEAAFTGELFF. The CDR3 region has the DNA TGTGCCAGCAGTTTAGAGGCTGCCTTCACCGGGGAGCTGTTTTTT.

This clone was counted a few times. The chain links TRBV9 to TRBJ1-2, with 7 bases identical to TRBD1. The CDR3 contains 15 residues. Germline CDR1 SGDLS, CDR2 YYNGEE. V lost 1 base, J lost 5 bases, and 8 bases stayed unmatched. The CDR3 here is CASSVSDPGGYGYTF. CDR3 sequence (DNA): TGTGCCAGCAGCGTAAGTGACCCAGGGGGTTATGGCTACACCTTC.

The chain carries TRBV4-2 and TRBJ2-7; D unclear. The V gene lost 3 bases and the J gene lost 0 bases, with 12 bases spanning the gap. CDR3 length: 15 residues. Germline loops: CDR1 LGHNA, CDR2 YNFKEQ. The CDR3 DNA follows: TGTGCCAGCAGCCAGGGTCCAGACAACTCCTACGAGCAGTACTTC. Its protein product is CASSQGPDNSYEQYF.

The V call is TRBV13, the J call TRBJ1-1; D gene ambiguous. V gave up 4 bases and J gave up 0 bases, with 9 bases separating them. This CDR3 spans 14 amino acids. CDR1 and CDR2 from the germline V gene are PRHDT and FYEKMQ (reference sequence). In nucleotides, the CDR3 is TGTGCCAGCAGCTCCCGGCAGGTGAACACTGAAGCTTTCTTT. As protein: CASSSRQVNTEAFF.

The rearrangement joins TRBV27 to TRBJ2-2; tentative D call: TRBD1 (6 bases). From germline, CDR1 is MNHEY and CDR2 SMNVEV (reference sequence). The CDR3 is 16 amino acids. V was clipped by 5 bases and J by 3 bases, with 16 bases between them. CDR3 amino acids: CASSPGTSGDTGELFF. CDR3 DNA sequence: TGTGCCAGCAGTCCCGGGACATCGGGTGACACCGGGGAGCTGTTTTTT.

The V call is TRBV7-8, the J call TRBJ2-6, with 7 bases lining up with TRBD1. Germline loops: CDR1 SGHVS, CDR2 FQNEAQ. The CDR3 is 18 amino acids. With 6 bases clipped from V and 1 base from J, the junction kept 12 bases outside the gene matches. The CDR3 region has the DNA TGTGCCAGCAGAGAGACAGGGTCCCTGGAATCTGGGGCCAACGTCCTGACTTTC. It yields the protein CASRETGSLESGANVLTF.

The chain employs TRBV10-2 and TRBJ1-6, with a weak D call TRBD1 (6 bases). The V gene's germline CDR1 is WSHSY and CDR2 SAAADI. The CDR3 has 19 residues. Trimming cost V 4 bases and J 0 bases, with 19 bases left between them. The CDR3 loop reads CASSGAGTTESSYNSPLHF. CDR3 nucleotide sequence: TGCGCCAGCAGTGGGGCCGGGACAACCGAGAGCTCCTATAATTCACCCCTCCACTTT.

The chain joins TRBV24-1 to TRBJ2-3; 12 bases are shared with TRBD1. This CDR3 comprises 17 residues. V lost 2 bases, J lost 0 bases, and 2 bases stayed unmatched. Germline V CDR1 and CDR2: KGHDR, SFDVKD. DNA of the CDR3: TGTGCCACCAGTGATTGGGGACAGGGGGCAAGCACAGATACGCAGTATTTT. Its translation: CATSDWGQGASTDTQYF.